These 16 T cell receptor beta chains were all obtained from the same sample, sequenced in a study of T cells in women clearing cervical HPV infection. Only in-frame clones appear in the TCRdb table, and some are missing; sequencing was by immunoSEQ multiplex PCR. The sample table includes around 30,000 clones. The sequenced sample was blood buffy coat. These receptors were obtained from a woman aged 18 to 69 with a cervical HPV16 infection that either progressed to CIN3+ or cleared (not recorded which).

Notes on this clone: Read coverage stops 3 residues before the CDR3 terminus; the germline J gene supplies the remainder. This chain links TRBV6-2 or TRBV6-3 with TRBJ1-3; the D gene is possibly TRBD1 (5 bases). CDR1 is MNHEY and CDR2 is SVGEGT in the germline V gene. The CDR3 has 12 amino acids. The CDR3 DNA, read in part, is TGTGCCAGCAGTTACGGACCGGGGGCC. Protein: CASSYGPGA. The CDR3 in its entirety is CASSYGPGAIYF.

A remark on this clone: The read gets to within 3 residues of the CDR3 end, and the germline J gene fills in the rest. The genes are TRBV10-3 and TRBJ1-1, with TRBD1 matching over 9 bases. V gave up 6 bases and J gave up 4 bases; unmatched junction bases: 6. Germline loops: CDR1 ENHRY, CDR2 SYGVKD. CDR3 length equals 14 residues. CDR3 loop: CAISVGQGSTEAFF. The covered CDR3 bases are TGTGCCATCAGCGTTGGACAGGGGAGCACTGAA.

A note on this clone: Read coverage stops 3 residues before the CDR3 terminus; the germline J gene supplies the remainder. This chain uses TRBV7-2 with TRBJ1-2; 7 bases fit TRBD1. CDR1 SGHTA and CDR2 FQGNSA come from the germline V gene. This CDR3 region has 14 residues. CDR3 sequence: CASSLAEGAYDYTF. The CDR3 bases that were read are TGTGCCAGCAGCTTAGCTGAGGGGGCCTACGAC.

Comment on this clone: The observed sequence ends 3 residues before the CDR3 terminus, with the missing tail filled in from the germline J gene. The chain carries TRBV19 and TRBJ2-1; 13 bases map to TRBD2. The germline V gene has CDR1 LNHDA and CDR2 SQIVND (reference sequence). The CDR3 runs to 15 residues. Trimming took 4 bases from V and 6 from J; bases not matched to a gene: 3. The chain's CDR3 is CASSTGLAGFNEQFF. The part of the CDR3 DNA that was read is TGTGCCAGTAGTACGGGACTAGCGGGATTCAATGAG.

The CDR3 region is CASSPKGGDQPQHF. The DNA read from the CDR3 is TGCGCCAGCAGCCCAAAAGGGGGCGATCAGCCC. J is TRBJ1-5 and V is TRBV5-1, with TRBD1 matching 7 bases. The observed sequence ends 3 residues before the CDR3 terminus, with the missing tail filled in from the germline J gene. The CDR3 covers 14 residues. Germline loops: CDR1 SGHRS, CDR2 YFSETQ. After removal of 4 bases from V and 5 bases from J, the junction contained 6 bases not matched to a gene.

The CDR3 reads CASSPPPGQGGDYTF. The CDR3 bases that were read are TGTGCCAGCAGTCCCCCTCCGGGACAGGGGGGAGAC. V gene TRBV7-9 combines with J gene TRBJ1-2; TRBD1 matches 11 bases. The read is 3 residues too short to cover the CDR3 end, so that end is filled in from the germline J gene. The CDR3 runs 15 residues. CDR1 is SEHNR, CDR2 FQNEAQ, per germline (reference sequence).

For this clone: The read terminates 3 residues before the CDR3 end, so the remaining end is supplied by the germline J gene. The chain employs TRBV18 and TRBJ1-2; maybe TRBD1 (6 bases). The CDR3 length is 14 residues. Germline loops: CDR1 KGHSH, CDR2 LQKENI. This CDR3 is CASATSGGTDTYTF. Incomplete CDR3 DNA: TGTGCCAGCGCTACTAGCGGGGGCACAGATACC.

Remarks on this clone: The read gets to within 3 residues of the CDR3 end, and the germline J gene fills in the rest. The chain uses TRBV4-2 and TRBJ1-5; 9 bases fit TRBD1. This CDR3 has 18 residues. J was trimmed by 3 bases and V by 6 bases; bases with no gene match: 15. The germline gives CDR1 LGHNA, CDR2 YNFKEQ. This CDR3 reads CASSQSPGQGISNQPQHF. Partial CDR3 DNA: TGTGCCAGCAGTCAATCCCCGGGACAGGGAATTTCCAATCAGCCC.

Points on this clone: The missing CDR3 end, 3 residues past where the read stops, is filled in from the germline J gene. V is TRBV10-3 and J is TRBJ2-7; the D gene is possibly TRBD2 (6 bases). Deletions cut 3 bases from V and 2 bases from J, with 14 bases between. Germline lookup yields CDR1 ENHRY and CDR2 SYGVKD. There are 15 residues in the CDR3. CDR3 DNA (partial): TGTGCCATCAGTGATCAAGTTAGCGGTGCCTACGAG. It encodes CAISDQVSGAYE. The CDR3 in full is CAISDQVSGAYEQYF.

With regard to this clone: The read falls 3 residues short of the CDR3 end, and the missing part is taken from the germline J gene. This chain joins TRBV20-1 and TRBJ1-1; 9 nucleotides agree with TRBD1. Germline CDR1 reads DFQATT; CDR2 reads SNEGSKA (reference sequence). CDR3 length: 14 amino acids. The covered CDR3 bases are TGCAGTGCGGGGGGACAGGGAGCCTCCAAGGGA. It is translated as CSAGGQGASKG. The complete CDR3 reads CSAGGQGASKGAFF.

A word on this clone: The CDR3 is cut off 3 residues early in the read; its end comes from the germline J gene. The J gene is TRBJ2-7, the V gene TRBV5-1; 9 nucleotides line up with TRBD2. The CDR3 consists of 17 residues. The germline V gene has CDR1 SGHRS and CDR2 YFSETQ. V was pared by 1 base and J by 0 bases, with 8 bases of the junction left unmatched. This CDR3 reads CASSLRIAGESSYEQYF. CDR3 DNA, as far as it was read: TGCGCCAGCAGCTTGAGGATAGCGGGGGAATCCTCCTACGAG.

With regard to this clone: Read sequence stops 3 residues before the CDR3 end, and the germline J gene provides the missing end. The chain links TRBV12-3 or TRBV12-4 to TRBJ2-7; TRBD2 is a possible D gene (6 bases). The CDR3 has 13 residues. V lost 7 bases and J lost 3, with 13 bases in between. CDR3 loop: CASKRRGYYEQYF. Partial CDR3 DNA: TGTGCCAGCAAACGGCGGGGCTACTACGAG.

A note on this clone: The read ends 3 residues before the CDR3 terminus; that terminus is restored from the germline J gene. This chain uses TRBV19 with TRBJ1-2; D remains unclear. In germline, CDR1 is LNHDA, CDR2 SQIVND (reference sequence). The CDR3 loop spans 11 amino acids. The covered CDR3 bases are TGTGCCAGTAGCCATCGGTACGAC. Residues: CASSHRYD. The full CDR3 is CASSHRYDYTF.

For this clone: The CDR3 goes on 3 residues after the read ends, and that part is filled in from the germline J gene. This rearrangement joins TRBV19 to TRBJ2-2; possibly TRBD1 for D (6 bases). The CDR3 is 14 amino acids. CDR1 LNHDA and CDR2 SQIVND come from the germline V gene (reference sequence). The CDR3 reads CASSTDRRNEKLFF. The sequenced CDR3 bases are TGTGCCAGTAGTACCGACAGGCGTAATGAAAAG.

The sequenced part of the CDR3 DNA is TGTGCCAGCAGTGAAATCAGGGGTAGTTCACCA. Protein product: CASSEIRGSSP. The full CDR3 is CASSEIRGSSPLFF. The chain employs TRBV6-1 and TRBJ1-4; D is perhaps TRBD1 (6 bases). Read data end 3 residues before the CDR3 end; the end is taken from the germline J gene. Per the germline V gene, CDR1 is MNHNS and CDR2 is SASEGT. The length of the CDR3 is 14 residues.

A remark on this clone: The DNA ends 3 residues before the CDR3 does, and the rest of the CDR3 is filled in from the germline J gene. The V gene is TRBV5-5, the J gene TRBJ2-7; no clear D gene. Trimming removed 4 bases from V and 2 bases from J, with 7 bases in between. Germline V gene sequence: CDR1 SGHKS, CDR2 YYEKEE (reference sequence). This CDR3 has 12 residues. CDR3 sequence reads: CASSPRPYEQYF. The part of the CDR3 DNA that was read is TGTGCCAGCAGCCCGAGGCCCTACGAG.